Below, 27 T cell receptor beta chains from the same sample are listed, as sequenced in a study of graft-versus-host responses after intestinal transplantation. This table comes from immunoSEQ multiplex PCR, and its TCRdb copy is limited to in-frame clones, with some not included. The data contain 29,000 or so clones, 60% to 85% of them singletons. Processing released intraepithelial and lamina propria lymphocytes from the graft tissue. Source: ileum tissue, taken 98 days after intestinal transplantation. Every receptor here comes from a human patient who received an intestinal transplant, so some T cells may come from the graft donor.

The rearrangement joins TRBV19 to TRBJ2-1; unclear D gene. The germline V gene has CDR1 LNHDA and CDR2 SQIVND (reference sequence). The CDR3 covers 15 residues. The ends were cut back, 10 bases at V and 0 bases at J, with 16 bases in the middle. CDR3 residues: CATSPGSSSYNEQFF. CDR3 DNA sequence: TGTGCCACCTCGCCCGGGTCTAGCTCCTACAATGAGCAGTTCTTC.

The rearrangement uses TRBV5-6 and TRBJ2-5; D might be TRBD1 or TRBD2, each matching 6 bases. The CDR3 sequence is 16 residues long. The V end was cut by 2 bases, the J end by 0 bases, with 14 bases between. Looked up from germline, CDR1 is SGHDT and CDR2 is YYEEEE. CDR3 DNA: TGTGCCAGCAGCTTACAGGGAGGTGGCCACCAAGAGACCCAGTACTTC. It translates to CASSLQGGGHQETQYF.

A note on this clone: This specimen includes other DNA sequences encoding the same CDR3. This chain uses TRBV27 with TRBJ2-6; D uncertain. Germline CDR1 MNHEY, CDR2 SMNVEV (reference sequence). The V end lost 8 bases, the J end lost 2 bases, and 7 bases lay between the germline ends. The CDR3 covers 13 residues. CDR3 nucleotide sequence: TGTGCCAGCGGCCTGGCTGGGGCCAACGTCCTGACTTTC. Protein sequence: CASGLAGANVLTF.

This sequence joins TRBV7-6 and TRBJ2-3; D may be TRBD2 (6 bases). The CDR3 consists of 14 residues. The ends were cut back, 0 bases at V and 6 bases at J, with 10 bases in the middle. Germline-derived CDR1 and CDR2 are SGHVS and FNYEAQ. The CDR3 loop is CASSLAYGGDTQYF. For the CDR3, the DNA is TGTGCCAGCAGCTTAGCTTACGGAGGGGATACGCAGTATTTT.

V usage is TRBV4-2 and J usage is TRBJ2-7, with D perhaps matching TRBD1 or TRBD2 (8 bases each). CDR1 is LGHNA and CDR2 is YNFKEQ in the germline V gene. The CDR3 is 17 amino acids. With 3 bases removed from V and 1 base from J, the gap between germline ends came to 19 bases. CDR3 amino acids: CASSHLAGQGASYEQYF. CDR3 in DNA: TGTGCCAGCAGCCATTTAGCGGGGCAGGGGGCATCCTACGAGCAGTACTTC.

This clone was counted between two and nine times. The chain couples TRBV18 to TRBJ1-2, with a possible D match to TRBD1 (5 bases). The CDR3 is made up of 13 amino acids. V dropped 10 bases and J dropped 6 bases, with 18 bases sitting between them. Germline values: CDR1 KGHSH, CDR2 LQKENI. CDR3 sequence (DNA): TGTGCCACCAGCCCACTACAGGAACATGGCTACACCTTC. This encodes CATSPLQEHGYTF.

This chain joins TRBV9 and TRBJ2-5, with D perhaps assigned TRBD1 or TRBD2 (6 bases each). Trimming took 2 bases from V and 2 from J, leaving 13 bases between them. The V gene's germline CDR1 is SGDLS and CDR2 YYNGEE. The CDR3 consists of 15 residues. The CDR3: CASSVGGLLQETQYF. The CDR3 nucleotides read TGTGCCAGCAGCGTTGGGGGGCTCTTACAAGAGACCCAGTACTTC.

The chain combines TRBV14 with TRBJ2-2; D uncertain. There are 12 residues in the CDR3. The V and J ends lost 6 bases and 6 bases respectively, with 8 bases between them. Germline V lookup: CDR1 SGHDN, CDR2 FVKESK. CDR3 sequence reads: CASSVRAGELFF. The CDR3 DNA follows: TGTGCCAGCAGTGTGCGAGCCGGGGAGCTGTTTTTT. The whole variable domain, filled in from reference TRBV14 and TRBJ2-2, reads EAGVTQFPSHSVIEKGQTVTLRCDPISGHDNLYWYRRVMGKEIKFLLHFVKESKQDESGMPNNRFLAERTGGTYSTLKVQPAELEDSGVYFCASSVRAGELFFGEGSRLTVL.

The chain links TRBV19 to TRBJ1-1; no clear D. The CDR3 runs 12 residues. Trimming shortened V by 9 bases and J by 4 bases, and 12 bases separated the two germline ends. Germline V CDR1 and CDR2: LNHDA, SQIVND (reference sequence). CDR3 nucleotide sequence: TGTGCCAGCGGAGGGAGATTCACTGAAGCTTTCTTT. Amino acid sequence: CASGGRFTEAFF.

In the case of this clone: At one boundary the junction diverges from the germline segment, which might be a read error. This chain joins TRBV4-1 and TRBJ2-7; D call uncertain. Germline values: CDR1 MGHRA, CDR2 YSYEKL. The CDR3 is 12 residues long. In DNA form, the CDR3 reads TGTGCCAGCAGCCAAGATTTGGCCGAGCAGTACTTC. This translates into CASSQDLAEQYF.

Only one count was recorded for this clone. V gene TRBV30 combines with J gene TRBJ2-2; 8 nucleotides match TRBD2. From germline, CDR1 is GTSNPN and CDR2 SVGIG (reference sequence). The CDR3 has 15 residues. With V trimmed by 0 bases and J by 4 bases, 4 bases remained unmatched. The CDR3 DNA reads TGTGCCTGGAGTGTACCAGCGGGGGCCACCGGGGAGCTGTTTTTT. It is translated as CAWSVPAGATGELFF.

This clone was recorded a few times. The chain has TRBV11-2 and TRBJ1-4, with TRBD1 identical over 8 bases. J lost 6 bases, V lost 1 base, and 7 bases had no gene match. There are 16 residues in the CDR3. CDR1 and CDR2 (germline): SGHAT, FQNNGV. Here the CDR3 DNA reads TGTGCCAGCAGCTTAGGAGGACAGGGTGGCGATGAAAAACTGTTTTTT. Translating gives CASSLGGQGGDEKLFF.

The chain recombines TRBV12-5 with TRBJ2-7; D uncertain. CDR3 length: 12 residues. Germline CDR1 reads LGHNT; CDR2 reads FRNRAP. The V end was cut by 2 bases, the J end by 7 bases, with 9 bases between. DNA of the CDR3: TGTGCTAGTGGTTTGAATTCCCGGGAGCAGTACTTC. As protein: CASGLNSREQYF.

The chain links TRBV7-9 to TRBJ1-4; a possible D gene is TRBD1 (6 bases). V was trimmed by 2 bases and J by 7 bases, leaving 11 bases between them. The CDR3 consists of 14 residues. Germline V lookup: CDR1 SEHNR, CDR2 FQNEAQ (reference sequence). CDR3 DNA sequence: TGTGCCAGCAGCTTATTCGGGGGCTTTGAAAAACTGTTTTTT. As protein: CASSLFGGFEKLFF.

The chain links TRBV4-1 to TRBJ1-1; no firm D call. V was pared by 5 bases and J by 8 bases, with 12 bases between. CDR3 size: 12 residues. The germline CDR1 and CDR2 sequences are MGHRA and YSYEKL. The CDR3, as DNA: TGCGCCAGCAGCGCTACTGGAGGGGAAGCTTTCTTT. Amino acid sequence: CASSATGGEAFF.

The rearrangement uses TRBV7-3 and TRBJ1-1; D not certain. This CDR3 has 13 amino acids. Between the trimmed V and J ends, which lost 2 bases and 6 bases, there was a span of 10 bases. Germline CDR1 and CDR2: SGHTA and FQGTGA. Here the CDR3 DNA reads TGTGCCAGCAGCTTACAATACGGGGCTGAAGCTTTCTTT. Protein sequence: CASSLQYGAEAFF.

This clone came up once. V gene TRBV6-5 combines with J gene TRBJ1-3; no clear D. The CDR3 runs 13 residues. V gave up 6 bases and J gave up 4 bases, with 10 bases separating them. Germline V CDR1 and CDR2: MNHEY, SVGAGI. The CDR3 region has the DNA TGTGCCAGCAGGGAGGCGAGGGGAAACACCATATATTTT. This encodes CASREARGNTIYF.

The chain carries TRBV5-1 and TRBJ2-3; 9 nucleotides line up with TRBD2. J gave up 4 bases and V 4 bases, and 7 bases lay outside the gene matches. The length of the CDR3 is 15 residues. The germline V gene has CDR1 SGHRS and CDR2 YFSETQ. For the CDR3, the DNA is TGCGCCAGCAGCGTAGTGGCGGGGGGGCCAGATACGCAGTATTTT. This gives the protein CASSVVAGGPDTQYF.

This chain uses TRBV2 with TRBJ2-7; maybe TRBD1 (6 bases). This CDR3 is 15 amino acids long. CDR1 and CDR2 (germline): SNHLY, FYNNEI. V gave up 3 bases and J gave up 1 base, with 13 bases separating them. The CDR3 here is CASSDFQGSSYEQYF. The CDR3 nucleotides read TGTGCCAGCAGTGATTTTCAGGGGTCATCCTACGAGCAGTACTTC.

The chain recombines TRBV12-5 with TRBJ2-1; maybe TRBD1 (5 bases). Germline V lookup: CDR1 LGHNT, CDR2 FRNRAP. The CDR3 consists of 12 residues. Trimming removed 9 bases at V and 10 bases at J, with 16 bases between. In DNA form, the CDR3 reads TGTGCTAGCTCCCCCACAGGCCAGGAGCAGTTCTTC. Its protein is CASSPTGQEQFF.

V usage is TRBV2 and J usage is TRBJ1-6; D not resolved. The V end lost 3 bases, the J end lost 0 bases, and 3 bases lay between the germline ends. Germline V gene data show CDR1 as SNHLY and CDR2 as FYNNEI. This CDR3 is built from 14 residues. The CDR3 spells CASSDSSYNSPLHF. The DNA of the CDR3 is TGTGCCAGCAGTGACAGCTCCTATAATTCACCCCTCCACTTT.

The chain carries TRBV10-1 and TRBJ2-7; perhaps D is TRBD1 or TRBD2 (5 bases each). Trimming shortened V by 2 bases and J by 0 bases, and 11 bases separated the two germline ends. Germline CDR1 is WNHNN and CDR2 is SYGVQD (reference sequence). This CDR3 spans 15 amino acids. The CDR3 loop reads CASSEERDPSYEQYF. The DNA of the CDR3 is TGCGCCAGCAGTGAGGAACGGGACCCCTCCTACGAGCAGTACTTC.

This clone was observed a handful of times. The chain joins TRBV18 to TRBJ2-7, with D maybe TRBD2 (5 bases). This CDR3 spans 15 amino acids. The V gene lost 3 bases and the J gene lost 3 bases, with 15 bases spanning the gap. CDR1 and CDR2 (germline): KGHSH, LQKENI. The CDR3 DNA follows: TGTGCCAGCTCACCCGGCAGAGACACTAGCTACGAGCAGTACTTC. Translation gives CASSPGRDTSYEQYF.

V and J are TRBV29-1 and TRBJ1-4; 10 bases are shared with TRBD1. Per the germline V gene, CDR1 is SQVTM and CDR2 is ANQGSEA. The J segment lost 7 bases and the V segment lost 6 bases, leaving 5 bases of the junction unmatched. The length of the CDR3 is 13 residues. CDR3 sequence reads: CSVRQGASEKLFF. The CDR3 DNA is TGCAGCGTGAGACAGGGGGCGAGTGAAAAACTGTTTTTT.

This clone appeared a single time. The chain carries TRBV28 and TRBJ1-2, with 8 bases lining up with TRBD1. V lost 6 bases to trimming and J lost 5 bases; unmatched junction nucleotides: 8. The germline V gene has CDR1 MDHEN and CDR2 SYDVKM. The CDR3 is 14 amino acids. The CDR3 nucleotides read TGTGCCAGCAGAAGACAGGGGAACCTTTATGGCTACACCTTC. Its protein is CASRRQGNLYGYTF.

The chain uses TRBV25-1 and TRBJ1-1; 10 bases are a match to TRBD1. The CDR3 sequence is 14 residues long. With V trimmed by 4 bases and J by 10 bases, 9 bases remained unmatched. Germline V gene lookup returns CDR1 MGHDK and CDR2 SYGVNS. The CDR3 nucleotides are TGTGCCAGCAGTGTACGACAGGGGGCAGGAGGAGCTTTCTTT. Translation gives CASSVRQGAGGAFF.

This clone turned up a few times. The rearrangement joins TRBV15 to TRBJ2-7, with D perhaps TRBD1 (6 bases). Trimming pared 1 base from V and 3 bases from J, leaving 16 bases between. This CDR3 has 16 amino acids. From germline, CDR1 is LNHNV and CDR2 YYDKDF (reference sequence). The DNA for the CDR3 is TGTGCCACCAGCAGAGGGGTCGGACAGCCGAACTACGAGCAGTACTTC. This translates into CATSRGVGQPNYEQYF.